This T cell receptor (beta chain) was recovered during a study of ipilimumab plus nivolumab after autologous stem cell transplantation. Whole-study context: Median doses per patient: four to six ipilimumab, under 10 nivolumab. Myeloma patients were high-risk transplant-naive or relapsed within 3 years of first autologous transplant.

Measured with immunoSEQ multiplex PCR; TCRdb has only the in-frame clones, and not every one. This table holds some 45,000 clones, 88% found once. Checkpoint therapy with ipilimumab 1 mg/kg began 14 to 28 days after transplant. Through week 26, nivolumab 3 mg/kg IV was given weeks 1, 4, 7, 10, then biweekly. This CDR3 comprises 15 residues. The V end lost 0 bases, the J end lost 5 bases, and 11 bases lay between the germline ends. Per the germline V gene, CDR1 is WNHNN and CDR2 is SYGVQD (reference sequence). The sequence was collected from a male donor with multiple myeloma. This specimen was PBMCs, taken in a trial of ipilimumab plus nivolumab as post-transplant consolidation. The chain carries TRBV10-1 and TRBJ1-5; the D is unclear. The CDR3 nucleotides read TGCGCCAGCAGTGAGTCTGGACGGCCCGATCAGCCCCAGCATTTT. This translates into CASSESGRPDQPQHF.